These 32 T cell receptor beta chains share one sample of origin, sequenced in a study of metastatic and nonmetastatic thyroid tumors. With MiXCR, TCRdb called clones anew from the PCR reads. Among under 35,000 clones listed, about 15% were seen once. No patient received treatment before thyroid surgery. Sequencing used blood. Receptor source: a female donor with papillary thyroid cancer or a benign thyroid nodule (not recorded which). Some clones in this sample may be carry-over from other donors' samples.

With regard to this clone: At one of its ends the junction is not consistent with the germline gene, which may arise from a read error. The chain recombines TRBV4-1 with TRBJ1-5; D possibly corresponds to TRBD1 (5 bases). The CDR3 runs to 15 residues. Germline CDR1 and CDR2: MGHRA and YSYEKL. CDR3 sequence reads: CASIQDPRGRQPRHF. CDR3 in DNA: TGCGCCAGCATCCAAGATCCACGGGGCCGGCAGCCCCGGCATTTT.

As regards this clone: A read error may produce the germline difference seen at one junction end. CDR3 sequence: CSATPGVEADEHYF. Here the CDR3 DNA reads TGCAGTGCAACGCCAGGGGTCGAGGCTGACGAGCATTACTTC. This chain uses TRBV20-1 with TRBJ2-7, with D maybe TRBD1 (6 bases). The CDR3 loop spans 14 amino acids. Germline V gene data show CDR1 as DFQATT and CDR2 as SNEGSKA (reference sequence).

The chain joins TRBV18 to TRBJ1-1; 7 bases are a match to TRBD1. The CDR3 has 15 amino acids. V was pared by 3 bases and J by 1 base, with 5 bases of the junction left unmatched. Germline loops: CDR1 KGHSH, CDR2 LQKENI. CDR3 sequence (DNA): TGTGCCAGCTCACCTACAGGGGCATCGAACACTGAAGCTTTCTTT. Translating gives CASSPTGASNTEAFF. The whole variable domain, filled in from reference TRBV18 and TRBJ1-1, reads NAGVMQNPRHLVRRRGQEARLRCSPMKGHSHVYWYRQLPEEGLKFMVYLQKENIIDESGMPKERFSAEFPKEGPSILRIQQVVRGDSAAYFCASSPTGASNTEAFFGQGTRLTVV.

This clone was found many times. This chain connects TRBV6-2 or TRBV6-3 to TRBJ1-5; D ambiguous. The germline CDR1 and CDR2 sequences are MNHEY and SVGEGT. This CDR3 region has 13 residues. The ends were cut back, 4 bases at V and 5 bases at J, with 9 bases in the middle. Written as DNA, the CDR3 is TGTGCCAGCAGTTGGCCGGCTTATCAGCCCCAGCATTTT. It specifies CASSWPAYQPQHF.

For this clone: Given a much more abundant clone one base away, this may be a read error. The gene calls are TRBV6-4 and TRBJ2-5; 7 bases align to TRBD2. The CDR3 has 15 amino acids. The V gene end was trimmed by 10 bases and the J gene end by 3 bases; junction bases not matched to a gene: 14. Germline V gene lookup returns CDR1 MRHNA and CDR2 SNTAGT. The CDR3 region has the DNA TGTGCCATCACCTGCTCCCGCGGGGGTGAAGAGACCCAGTACTTC. This translates into CAITCSRGGEETQYF.

The chain uses TRBV24-1 and TRBJ2-3, with D tentatively TRBD1 (5 bases). This CDR3 has 15 amino acids. Per the germline V gene, CDR1 is KGHDR and CDR2 is SFDVKD. The CDR3 protein is CSKTTTVTSTDTQYF. The CDR3 region has the DNA TGTTCCAAAACAACGACAGTCACTAGCACAGATACGCAGTATTTT.

This clone was observed a few times. The chain combines TRBV6-5 with TRBJ2-3; D gene ambiguous. The length of the CDR3 is 17 residues. Germline V gives CDR1 MNHEY, CDR2 SVGAGI. V shed 0 bases and J shed 3 bases, with 16 bases lying between them. CDR3 amino acids: CASSYSSREELTDTQYF. As DNA, the CDR3 is TGTGCCAGCAGTTACTCGTCCAGAGAGGAGTTAACAGATACGCAGTATTTT.

There are many counts of this clone. The CDR3, as DNA: TGCAGTGCTAGAGATTGGGCAGGGGACTATGGCTACACCTTC. Its translation: CSARDWAGDYGYTF. The rearrangement joins TRBV20-1 to TRBJ1-2; TRBD1 might be the D (6 bases). The CDR3 has 14 amino acids. The germline V and J ends were trimmed by 0 bases and 3 bases, with 11 bases remaining between them. CDR1 and CDR2 from the germline V gene are DFQATT and SNEGSKA (reference sequence).

This clone was recorded at least ten times. Distinct nucleotide sequences in the sample also encode this CDR3. This chain connects TRBV28 to TRBJ1-5; 7 bases are a match to TRBD1. Germline V gene lookup returns CDR1 MDHEN and CDR2 SYDVKM. CDR3 length equals 15 residues. Losses at the gene ends were 6 bases for V and 2 bases for J; bases not matched to a gene: 7. The CDR3 DNA reads as TGTGCCAGCAGAAATACAGGGGCGGGCAATCAGCCCCAGCATTTT. It yields the protein CASRNTGAGNQPQHF.

This clone was recorded a few times. The rearrangement joins TRBV28 to TRBJ2-7; 8 bases map to TRBD1. Trimming at V came to 6 bases and at J to 0 bases, leaving 4 bases not matched to a gene. From germline, CDR1 is MDHEN and CDR2 SYDVKM. The CDR3 is 14 residues long. DNA for the CDR3: TGTGCCAGCAGATTCCAGGGGGCCTCCTACGAGCAGTACTTC. Its protein product is CASRFQGASYEQYF.

This clone showed up many times. The rearrangement joins TRBV6-5 to TRBJ1-1; 11 bases match TRBD1. Per the germline V gene, CDR1 is MNHEY and CDR2 is SVGAGI. This CDR3 has 15 residues. With 2 bases clipped from V and 9 bases from J, the junction kept 8 bases outside the gene matches. The CDR3 region is CASSYNGQGAFKAFF. CDR3 DNA: TGTGCCAGCAGTTACAACGGACAGGGGGCATTCAAAGCTTTCTTT.

In this sample, this clone turned up many times. The sample has other DNA sequences that encode this CDR3 too. The V and J genes are TRBV20-1 and TRBJ1-4, with 7 positions matching TRBD1. Germline V CDR1 and CDR2: DFQATT, SNEGSKA (reference sequence). Trimming at V came to 4 bases and at J to 7 bases, leaving 6 bases not matched to a gene. The CDR3 has 13 residues. CDR3 DNA: TGCAGTGCTATGTCAGGGGGGAGTGAAAAACTGTTTTTT. Its translation is CSAMSGGSEKLFF.

This clone came up many times. The chain uses TRBV9 and TRBJ1-6, with a weak D call TRBD1 (5 bases). V lost 5 bases to trimming and J lost 11 bases, with 11 bases between them. This CDR3 has 12 residues. CDR1 and CDR2 (germline): SGDLS, YYNGEE. CDR3 loop: CASSGAGTPLHF. CDR3 DNA sequence: TGTGCCAGCAGTGGGGCGGGGACACCCCTCCACTTT.

This clone was observed at least ten times. V is TRBV4-1 and J is TRBJ1-5, with D possibly matching TRBD1 (6 bases). The CDR3 has 17 amino acids. Germline V lookup: CDR1 MGHRA, CDR2 YSYEKL. Trimming shortened V by 2 bases and J by 2 bases, and 16 bases separated the two germline ends. CDR3 sequence (DNA): TGCGCCAGCAGCCAAAATCTTCAGGGGAGAGGCAATCAGCCCCAGCATTTT. Translated, it gives CASSQNLQGRGNQPQHF.

This clone was detected only a few times. The chain recombines TRBV6-4 with TRBJ1-3, with TRBD1 as a possible D gene (5 bases). Trimming removed 4 bases at V and 3 bases at J, with 16 bases between. CDR1 is MRHNA, CDR2 SNTAGT, per germline. CDR3 length: 16 amino acids. The CDR3: CASSGPCRTGGNTIYF. The CDR3 nucleotides are TGTGCCAGCAGTGGTCCCTGTCGCACAGGTGGAAACACCATATATTTT.

The table lists this clone with many counts. J is TRBJ2-3 and V is TRBV5-1, with D perhaps matching TRBD1 (5 bases). The ends were cut back, 4 bases at V and 2 bases at J, with 17 bases in the middle. Germline lookup yields CDR1 SGHRS and CDR2 YFSETQ. The CDR3 loop spans 16 amino acids. The CDR3 DNA is TGCGCCAGCAGCCCTACGGATGGGGCCACCACAGATACGCAGTATTTT. Its protein is CASSPTDGATTDTQYF.

The chain links TRBV19 to TRBJ1-2, with 10 bases fitting TRBD1. The CDR3 runs to 15 residues. Germline V gene data show CDR1 as LNHDA and CDR2 as SQIVND (reference sequence). The DNA for the CDR3 is TGTGAAAGTAGCTTGACCGGGACAGGGGTTGATGGCTACACCTTC. It encodes CESSLTGTGVDGYTF.

This clone has ten or more counts. This chain uses TRBV20-1 with TRBJ2-2; D is possibly TRBD2 (6 bases). The V gene's germline CDR1 is DFQATT and CDR2 SNEGSKA (reference sequence). The CDR3 contains 17 residues. Trimming pared 6 bases from V and 0 bases from J, leaving 20 bases between. The CDR3: CSASILGLQANTGELFF. DNA of the CDR3: TGCAGTGCATCGATCCTAGGACTACAAGCGAACACCGGGGAGCTGTTTTTT.

This clone was seen ten or more times. V and J are TRBV11-2 and TRBJ2-5; TRBD1 agrees at 8 bases. Germline-derived CDR1 and CDR2 are SGHAT and FQNNGV. The CDR3 length is 15 residues. Trimming at V came to 3 bases and at J to 1 base, leaving 4 bases not matched to a gene. The CDR3 sequence: CASSFRDRIQETQYF. The DNA of the CDR3 is TGTGCCAGCAGCTTCCGGGACAGGATCCAAGAGACCCAGTACTTC.

Comment on this clone: This sequence may be a read error, since a much larger clone differs from it by one base. The V call is TRBV7-9, the J call TRBJ2-4, with 8 positions matching TRBD1. The CDR3 covers 15 residues. Germline values: CDR1 SEHNR, CDR2 FQNEAQ (reference sequence). The J segment lost 8 bases and the V segment lost 1 base, leaving 7 bases of the junction unmatched. The DNA of the CDR3 is TGTGCCAGCAGCTTAGTACAGGGGGGTCTGGACATTCAGTACTTC. Amino acid sequence: CASSLVQGGLDIQYF.

There are many counts of this clone. This chain connects TRBV7-6 to TRBJ1-6; D not resolved. Germline CDR1 reads SGHVS; CDR2 reads FNYEAQ. Trimming removed 4 bases at V and 7 bases at J, with 8 bases between. CDR3 length equals 13 residues. The CDR3 spells CASSSHPNSPLHF. CDR3 nucleotides: TGTGCCAGCAGCTCACACCCAAATTCACCCCTCCACTTT.

J is TRBJ1-3 and V is TRBV11-2; D is ambiguous. Trimming took 2 bases from V and 0 from J, leaving 8 bases between them. Germline V CDR1 and CDR2: SGHAT, FQNNGV. This CDR3 has 15 amino acids. The CDR3 coding sequence is TGTGCCAGCAGCTTATTGGGCAGCTCTGGAAACACCATATATTTT. Protein product: CASSLLGSSGNTIYF.

The sample holds many counts of this clone. The gene calls are TRBV28 and TRBJ2-5; TRBD2 matches at 7 bases. Looked up from germline, CDR1 is MDHEN and CDR2 is SYDVKM. Trimming removed 2 bases from V and 5 bases from J; junction bases left unmatched: 11. The CDR3 has 16 amino acids. Here the CDR3 reads CASSLQGLERSETQYF. The CDR3 DNA follows: TGTGCCAGCAGTTTACAAGGACTAGAGAGGTCGGAGACCCAGTACTTC.

The chain is built from TRBV30 and TRBJ1-2; 9 nucleotides align to TRBD1. Germline lookup yields CDR1 GTSNPN and CDR2 SVGIG (reference sequence). CDR3 length equals 13 residues. V lost 7 bases, J lost 6 bases, and 9 bases stayed unmatched. CDR3 loop: CAFDPGQGHGYTF. In nucleotides, the CDR3 is TGTGCCTTCGATCCGGGACAGGGACATGGCTACACCTTC. Using reference TRBV30 and TRBJ1-2 for the parts outside the CDR3, the full variable domain is SQTIHQWPATLVQPVGSPLSLECTVEGTSNPNLYWYRQAAGRGLQLLFYSVGIGQISSEVPQNLSASRPQDRQFILSSKKLLLSDSGFYLCAFDPGQGHGYTFGSGTRLTVV.

This clone came up many times. The chain links TRBV12-3 or TRBV12-4 to TRBJ1-1, with D hard to call. With 3 bases removed from V and 6 bases from J, the gap between germline ends came to 5 bases. CDR3 size: 11 residues. The DNA of the CDR3 is TGTGCCAGCAGTTTTGGGGCTGAAGCTTTCTTT. Its translation is CASSFGAEAFF.

This clone was seen many times. The CDR3 loop is CASSLYREKEQFF. In nucleotides, the CDR3 is TGTGCCAGCAGTTTATACCGTGAAAAGGAGCAGTTCTTC. The chain links TRBV27 to TRBJ2-1, with D uncertain. Germline lookup yields CDR1 MNHEY and CDR2 SMNVEV (reference sequence). Trimming removed 1 base at V and 10 bases at J, with 11 bases between. This CDR3 is built from 13 residues.

This clone occurred many times. The chain is built from TRBV28 and TRBJ1-1; D not resolved. Looked up from germline, CDR1 is MDHEN and CDR2 is SYDVKM. This CDR3 is 13 amino acids long. Trimming left V 8 bases short and J 2 bases short, with 12 bases between. CDR3 sequence: CASRGPSNTEAFF. DNA for the CDR3: TGTGCCAGCCGAGGGCCGAGCAACACTGAAGCTTTCTTT.

Many counts were recorded for this clone. A much larger clone is a single base away; this may be a read error. Other DNA sequences in this sample translate to the same CDR3. The chain combines TRBV24-1 with TRBJ2-1; tentatively, D is TRBD2 (6 bases). CDR1 is KGHDR and CDR2 is SFDVKD in the germline V gene. This CDR3 is 16 amino acids long. The CDR3 spells CATSDLEGTAYNEQFF. The CDR3 DNA reads TGCGCCACCAGTGATTTGGAGGGGACCGCCTACAATGAGCAGTTCTTC.

At least ten counts were recorded for this clone. This chain links TRBV6-1 with TRBJ1-6, with D uncertain. Germline lookup yields CDR1 MNHNS and CDR2 SASEGT. This CDR3 is built from 12 residues. With 4 bases removed from V and 9 bases from J, the gap between germline ends came to 7 bases. The CDR3 nucleotides are TGTGCCAGCAGTGCCCTTACTTCACCCCTCCACTTT. Its protein product is CASSALTSPLHF.

The sample holds many counts of this clone. This rearrangement joins TRBV6-1 to TRBJ2-2; possibly TRBD1 for D (6 bases). The CDR3 has 16 residues. V was trimmed by 8 bases and J by 3 bases, leaving 19 bases between them. Germline V lookup: CDR1 MNHNS, CDR2 SASEGT. The CDR3 region is CASRTRTAAYTGELFF. The CDR3 DNA follows: TGTGCCAGCCGGACTCGGACAGCCGCCTACACCGGGGAGCTGTTTTTT.

This chain connects TRBV28 to TRBJ2-3; D perhaps matches TRBD1 (5 bases). The CDR3 runs 16 residues. The germline V gene encodes CDR1 MDHEN and CDR2 SYDVKM. Trimming removed 2 bases from V and 5 bases from J, with 17 bases in between. The CDR3 is CASSLTPGRVEDTQYF. CDR3 DNA: TGTGCCAGCAGTTTAACCCCAGGCAGGGTGGAAGATACGCAGTATTTT.

Concerning this clone: A much larger clone lies one base from this, so it may be a read error. This rearrangement joins TRBV28 to TRBJ2-7; 14 bases match TRBD2. CDR1 is MDHEN, CDR2 SYDVKM, per germline. The ends lost 7 bases at V and 7 bases at J; junction bases unmatched: 15. CDR3 length equals 17 residues. CDR3 DNA: TGTGCCAGCAACGGCCCCGTGACTAGCGGGAGGGCCGGTGAGCAGTACTTC. It codes for CASNGPVTSGRAGEQYF.